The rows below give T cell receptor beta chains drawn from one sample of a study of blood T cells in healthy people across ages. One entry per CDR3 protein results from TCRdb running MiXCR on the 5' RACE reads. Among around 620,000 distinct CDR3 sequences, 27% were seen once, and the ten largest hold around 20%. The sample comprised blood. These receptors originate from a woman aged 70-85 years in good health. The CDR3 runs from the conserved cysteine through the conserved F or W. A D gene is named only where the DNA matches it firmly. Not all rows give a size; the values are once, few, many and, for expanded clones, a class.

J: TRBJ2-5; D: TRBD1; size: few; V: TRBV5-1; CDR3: CASSPTPGTGGDGQYF; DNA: TGCGCCAGCAGCCCCACTCCCGGGACAGGGGGAGACGGGCAGTACTTC
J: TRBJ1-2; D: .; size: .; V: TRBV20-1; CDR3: CSARLRGDRDSNVGGYTF; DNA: TGCAGTGCTAGACTTCGGGGGGACCGAGACAGCAATGTGGGAGGCTACACCTTC
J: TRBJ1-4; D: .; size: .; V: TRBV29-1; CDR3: CSVVYGSEKLFF; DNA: TGCAGCGTTGTTTATGGGTCTGAAAAACTGTTTTTT
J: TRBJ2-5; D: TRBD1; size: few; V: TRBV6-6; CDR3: CASSSPTGLETQYF; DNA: TGTGCCAGCAGTTCCCCGACAGGGCTGGAGACCCAGTACTTC
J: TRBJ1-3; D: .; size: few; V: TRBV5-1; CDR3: CASSLEGSGNTIYF; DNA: TGCGCCAGCAGCTTGGAGGGATCTGGAAACACCATATATTTT
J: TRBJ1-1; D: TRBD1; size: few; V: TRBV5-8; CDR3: CASSSRGQGTEAFF; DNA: TGTGCCAGCAGCTCCCGGGGACAGGGAACTGAAGCTTTCTTT
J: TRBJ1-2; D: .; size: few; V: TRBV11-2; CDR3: CAGSFLPAGGGYTF; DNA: TGTGCCGGCAGCTTCCTGCCTGCGGGAGGTGGCTACACCTTC
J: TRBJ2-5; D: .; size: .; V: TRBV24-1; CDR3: CATSATQGVGGRETQYF; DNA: TGTGCCACCAGCGCTACTCAGGGCGTGGGTGGCCGAGAGACCCAGTACTTC
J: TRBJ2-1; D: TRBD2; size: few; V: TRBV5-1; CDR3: CASSVSGVSYNEQFF; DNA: TGCGCCAGCAGCGTAAGCGGGGTGTCCTACAATGAGCAGTTCTTC
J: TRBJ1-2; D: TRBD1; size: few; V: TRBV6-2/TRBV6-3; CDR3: CASTRDRRDYTF; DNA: TGTGCCAGCACCCGGGACAGGAGGGACTACACCTTC
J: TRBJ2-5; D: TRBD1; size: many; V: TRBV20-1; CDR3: CSAPDRVEETQYF; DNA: TGCAGTGCGCCAGACAGGGTGGAAGAGACCCAGTACTTC
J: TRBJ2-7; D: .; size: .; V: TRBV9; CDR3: CASSPTGGQRYEQYF; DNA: TGTGCCAGCAGCCCCACCGGGGGACAGCGCTACGAGCAGTACTTC
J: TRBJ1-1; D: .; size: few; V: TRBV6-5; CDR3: CASRIPGQEAFF; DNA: TGTGCCAGCAGGATCCCCGGACAGGAAGCTTTCTTT
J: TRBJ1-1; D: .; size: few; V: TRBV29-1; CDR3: CSVNPTGTKNTEAFF; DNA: TGCAGCGTTAATCCCACAGGGACAAAGAACACTGAAGCTTTCTTT
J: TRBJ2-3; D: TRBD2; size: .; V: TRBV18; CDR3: CASSPRTSVGTDTQYF; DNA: TGTGCCAGCTCACCCCGGACTAGCGTCGGCACAGATACGCAGTATTTT
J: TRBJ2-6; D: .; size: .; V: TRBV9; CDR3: CASSGGAAPSGANVLAF; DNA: TGTGCCAGCAGCGGAGGGGCCGCACCTTCTGGGGCCAACGTCCTGGCTTTC